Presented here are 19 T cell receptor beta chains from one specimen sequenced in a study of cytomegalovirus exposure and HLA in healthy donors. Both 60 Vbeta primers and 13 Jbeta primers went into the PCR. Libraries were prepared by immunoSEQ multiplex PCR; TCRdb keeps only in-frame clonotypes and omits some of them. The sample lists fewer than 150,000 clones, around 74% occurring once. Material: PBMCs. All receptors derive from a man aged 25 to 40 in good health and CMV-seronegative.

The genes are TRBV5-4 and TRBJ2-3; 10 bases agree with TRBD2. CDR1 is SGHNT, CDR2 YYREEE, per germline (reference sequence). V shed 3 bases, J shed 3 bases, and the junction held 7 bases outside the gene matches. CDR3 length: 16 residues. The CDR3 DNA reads TGTGCCAGCAGCTGGAATAGCGGGAGGAGGACAGATACGCAGTATTTT. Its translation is CASSWNSGRRTDTQYF.

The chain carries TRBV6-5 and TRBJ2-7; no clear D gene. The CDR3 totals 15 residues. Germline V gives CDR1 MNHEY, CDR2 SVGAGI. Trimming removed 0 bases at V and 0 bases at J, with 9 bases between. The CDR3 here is CASSYSSVTSYEQYF. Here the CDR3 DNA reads TGTGCCAGCAGTTACTCGAGTGTTACCTCCTACGAGCAGTACTTC.

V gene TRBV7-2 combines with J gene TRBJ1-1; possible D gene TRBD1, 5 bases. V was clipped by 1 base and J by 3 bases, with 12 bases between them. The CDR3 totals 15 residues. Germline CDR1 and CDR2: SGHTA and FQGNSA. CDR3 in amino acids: CASSLGDRLHTEAFF. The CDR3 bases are TGTGCCAGCAGCTTAGGAGACAGACTTCACACTGAAGCTTTCTTT.

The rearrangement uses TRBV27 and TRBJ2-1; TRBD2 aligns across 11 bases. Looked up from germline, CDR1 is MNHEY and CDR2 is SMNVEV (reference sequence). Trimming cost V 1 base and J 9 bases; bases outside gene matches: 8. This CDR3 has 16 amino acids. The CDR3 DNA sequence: TGTGCCAGCAGTTTATTGCTAGCGGGGGGCCCGGGTGAGCAGTTCTTC. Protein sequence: CASSLLLAGGPGEQFF.

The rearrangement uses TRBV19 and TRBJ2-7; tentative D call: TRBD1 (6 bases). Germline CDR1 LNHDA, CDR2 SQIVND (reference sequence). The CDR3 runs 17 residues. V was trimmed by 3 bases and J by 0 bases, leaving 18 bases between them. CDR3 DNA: TGTGCCAGTAGTATTTCGAATGACAGGTCCCACTCCTACGAGCAGTACTTC. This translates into CASSISNDRSHSYEQYF.

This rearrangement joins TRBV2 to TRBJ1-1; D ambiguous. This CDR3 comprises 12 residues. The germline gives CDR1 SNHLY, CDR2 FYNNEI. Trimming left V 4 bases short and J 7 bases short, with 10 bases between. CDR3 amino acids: CASSVHSYEAFF. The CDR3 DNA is TGTGCCAGCAGTGTCCACAGCTATGAAGCTTTCTTT. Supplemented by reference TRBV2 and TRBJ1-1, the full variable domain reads EPEVTQTPSHQVTQMGQEVILRCVPISNHLYFYWYRQILGQKVEFLVSFYNNEISEKSEIFDDQFSVERPDGSNFTLKIRSTKLEDSAMYFCASSVHSYEAFFGQGTRLTVV.

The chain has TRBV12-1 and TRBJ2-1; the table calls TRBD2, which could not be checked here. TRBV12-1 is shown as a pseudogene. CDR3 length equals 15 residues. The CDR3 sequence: CASSARLAGEEEQFF. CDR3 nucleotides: TGTGCCAGCAGCGCCAGACTAGCGGGAGAGGAGGAGCAGTTCTTC.

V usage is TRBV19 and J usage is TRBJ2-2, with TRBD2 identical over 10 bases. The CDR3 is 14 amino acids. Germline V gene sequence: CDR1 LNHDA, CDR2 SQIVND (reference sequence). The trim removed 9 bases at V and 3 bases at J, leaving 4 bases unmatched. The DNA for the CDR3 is TGTGCCAGCTCTAGCGGGGGAGACACCGGGGAGCTGTTTTTT. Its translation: CASSSGGDTGELFF.

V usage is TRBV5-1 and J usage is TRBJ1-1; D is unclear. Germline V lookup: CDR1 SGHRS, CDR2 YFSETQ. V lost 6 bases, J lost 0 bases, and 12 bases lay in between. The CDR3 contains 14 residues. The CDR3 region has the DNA TGCGCCAGCACCCCAGCGGTAATGAACACTGAAGCTTTCTTT. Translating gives CASTPAVMNTEAFF.

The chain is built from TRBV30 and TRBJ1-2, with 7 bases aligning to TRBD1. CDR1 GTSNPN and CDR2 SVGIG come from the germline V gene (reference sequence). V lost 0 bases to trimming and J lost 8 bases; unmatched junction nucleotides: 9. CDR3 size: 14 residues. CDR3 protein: CAWSVQGSRGGYTF. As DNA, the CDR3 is TGTGCCTGGAGTGTACAGGGGTCACGGGGAGGCTACACCTTC.

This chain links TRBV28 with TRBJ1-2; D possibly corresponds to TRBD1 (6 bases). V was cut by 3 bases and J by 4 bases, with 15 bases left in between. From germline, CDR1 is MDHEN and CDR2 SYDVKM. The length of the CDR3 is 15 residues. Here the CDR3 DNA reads TGTGCCAGCAGTTTGCCCCCGGGGGGGCCCTATGGCTACACCTTC. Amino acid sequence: CASSLPPGGPYGYTF.

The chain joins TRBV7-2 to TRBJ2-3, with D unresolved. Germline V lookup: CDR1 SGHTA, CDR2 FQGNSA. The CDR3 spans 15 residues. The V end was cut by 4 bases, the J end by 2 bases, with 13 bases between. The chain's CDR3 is CASSSILLSTDTQYF. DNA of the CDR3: TGTGCCAGCAGCTCAATTCTACTATCCACAGATACGCAGTATTTT. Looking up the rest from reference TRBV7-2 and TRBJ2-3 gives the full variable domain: GAGVSQSPSNKVTEKGKDVELRCDPISGHTALYWYRQSLGQGLEFLIYFQGNSAPDKSGLPSDRFSAERTGGSVSTLTIQRTQQEDSAVYLCASSSILLSTDTQYFGPGTRLTVL.

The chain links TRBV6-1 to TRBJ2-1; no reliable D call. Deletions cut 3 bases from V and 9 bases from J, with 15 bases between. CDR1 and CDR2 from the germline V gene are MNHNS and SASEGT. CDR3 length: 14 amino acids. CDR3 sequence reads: CASSDTAGTREQFF. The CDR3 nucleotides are TGTGCCAGCAGTGACACAGCTGGTACCCGTGAGCAGTTCTTC.

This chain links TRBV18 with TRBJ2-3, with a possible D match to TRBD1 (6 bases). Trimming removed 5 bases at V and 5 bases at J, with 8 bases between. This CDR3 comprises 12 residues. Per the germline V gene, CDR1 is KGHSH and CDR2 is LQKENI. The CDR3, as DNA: TGTGCCAGCTCAACAGGGTTAGATACGCAGTATTTT. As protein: CASSTGLDTQYF.

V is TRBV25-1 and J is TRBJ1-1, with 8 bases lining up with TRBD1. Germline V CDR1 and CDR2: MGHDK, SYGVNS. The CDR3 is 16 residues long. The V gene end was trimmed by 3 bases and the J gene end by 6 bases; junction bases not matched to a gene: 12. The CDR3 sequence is CASSEDRETLKAEAFF. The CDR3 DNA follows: TGTGCCAGCAGTGAGGACAGGGAAACGTTAAAGGCTGAAGCTTTCTTT.

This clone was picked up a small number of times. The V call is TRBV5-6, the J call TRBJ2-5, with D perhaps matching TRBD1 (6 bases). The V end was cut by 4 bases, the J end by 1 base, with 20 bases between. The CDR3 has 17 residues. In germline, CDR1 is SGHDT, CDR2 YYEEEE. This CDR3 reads CASSPWNRVMVQETQYF. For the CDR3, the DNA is TGTGCCAGCAGCCCATGGAACAGGGTAATGGTCCAAGAGACCCAGTACTTC.

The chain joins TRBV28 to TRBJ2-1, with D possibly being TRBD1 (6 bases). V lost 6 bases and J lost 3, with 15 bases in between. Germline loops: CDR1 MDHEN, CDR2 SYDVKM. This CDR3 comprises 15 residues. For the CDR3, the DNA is TGTGCCAGCAGCGGAATACAGGGATTCTACAATGAGCAGTTCTTC. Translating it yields CASSGIQGFYNEQFF.

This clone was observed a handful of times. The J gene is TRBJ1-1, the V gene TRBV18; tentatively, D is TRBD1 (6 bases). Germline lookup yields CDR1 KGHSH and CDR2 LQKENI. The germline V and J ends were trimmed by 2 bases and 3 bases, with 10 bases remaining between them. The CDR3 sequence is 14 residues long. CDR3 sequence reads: CASSPRTEYTEAFF. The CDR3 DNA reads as TGTGCCAGCTCACCAAGGACAGAGTACACTGAAGCTTTCTTT.

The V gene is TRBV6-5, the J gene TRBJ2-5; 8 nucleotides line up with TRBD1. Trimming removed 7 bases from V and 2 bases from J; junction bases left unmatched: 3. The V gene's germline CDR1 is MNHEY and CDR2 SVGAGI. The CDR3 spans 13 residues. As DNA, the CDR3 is TGTGCCAGCACCACAGGGGGACAAGAGACCCAGTACTTC. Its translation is CASTTGGQETQYF.